This entry concerns a single TCR beta chain. Its target antigen remains unknown. Per-base qualities were not stored, and no clone one base away is much larger. TCRbeta CDR3 regions were amplified from genomic DNA by means of the immunoSEQ Assay, a bias-controlled multiplex PCR. The published analysis was carried out like this. Nucleated cell counts per sample were estimated from amplification of reference gene primers within the assay. Sequence reads were collapsed and filtered to measure the absolute abundance of every unique TCRbeta CDR3 rearrangement. For each sample, productive Simpson clonality was calculated by taking the square root of Simpson's diversity index across productive rearrangements. TCRdb's version of the immuneACCESS table is confined to in-frame rearrangements and falls short of the full clone set. An unresolved V gene accounts for under half of the shortfall where checked; the remainder is of unknown origin. Clonal size and the V and J genes are those of that table, whereas D and trimming came from the DNA. The table for this sample lists 54,000 or so clones; approximately 85% of them were counted only once. The ten largest account for 20% to 25% of the sample.

Whole blood was collected in K2EDTA tubes by collaborating institutions according to the institutions' own protocols. For TCRbeta analysis, collaborators shipped samples as frozen whole blood, isolated PBMCs, or DNA extracted from either of those sample types. CDR1 and CDR2 were assigned from the germline V gene as LGHNA and YNFKEQ. The CDR3 covers 17 residues, taking in both the cysteine and the phenylalanine. CDR3 DNA only is kept here, 51 bases in frame from base 1. V was cut back by 0 bases and J by 0 bases, leaving a gap of 11 bases between them. The data were taken from a study of blood T cell repertoires in COVID-19 (dated by TCRdb to about 2020). Regarding the study in general: Samples covering the acute and convalescent phases of COVID-19 were provided by collaborators in the United States, Italy and Spain. HLA class I and class II types, where available, came from metadata supplied by the sample provider rather than from assay-based typing. A de-identified subject ID, COVID-19 status, age in years and sex were almost always included in the sample metadata. Samples came from the ongoing ImmuneRACE study (first 160 participants) plus 1,254 subjects from 6 global collaborators. The material from the prospective study consisted of cDNA or gDNA derived from T cells, B-cell-depleted T cells, or PBMCs. The repertoires were released in a freely available public database meant as a resource for research on the immune response to SARS-CoV-2. Subjects who had been exposed to COVID-19, were actively infected with it, or had recovered from it provided the deeply sampled blood TCRbeta repertoires that made up the dataset. The paper's findings and limits, for the study overall: The amount of clinical and demographic metadata varied by source and participant and was provided uncurated.

The sequenced sample consisted of peripheral blood. The clonotype originates from a woman older than 75 with acute or convalescent COVID-19. In this chain, TRBV4-2 is recombined with TRBJ2-2, with TRBD2 as a weak D call on 5 bases. The CDR3 in this case is CASSQDPGNANTGELFF. The sequence in DNA is TGTGCCAGCAGCCAAGATCCGGGAAACGCGAACACCGGGGAGCTGTTTTTT.